Each of the 8 T cell receptor beta chains below was sequenced from the same sample in a study of OX40 agonist ivuxolimab in advanced cancers. TCRdb keeps only in-frame clones here, not all; method: immunoSEQ multiplex PCR. Of about 65,000 clones in the sample, roughly 84% were seen once. The sequences come from CD4+ or CD8+ T cells sorted from blood, collected in a trial of the OX40 agonist ivuxolimab. The origin of the receptors is an adult with an advanced solid tumor such as melanoma, head and neck, liver or kidney cancer.

V is TRBV27 and J is TRBJ2-7; either TRBD1 or TRBD2 may fit D (5 bases each). CDR3 length: 15 residues. CDR1 is MNHEY, CDR2 SMNVEV, per germline (reference sequence). V was clipped by 1 base and J by 3 bases, with 13 bases between them. The CDR3 spells CASSLYPGPNYEQYF. In nucleotides, the CDR3 is TGTGCCAGCAGTTTATACCCGGGACCCAACTACGAGCAGTACTTC.

This rearrangement joins TRBV5-1 to TRBJ1-4; D gene ambiguous. The CDR3 is made up of 17 amino acids. V was cut by 1 base and J by 0 bases, with 13 bases left in between. Germline values: CDR1 SGHRS, CDR2 YFSETQ. Here the CDR3 reads CASSLSPTTTTNEKLFF. Written as DNA, the CDR3 is TGCGCCAGCAGCTTGTCTCCCACAACGACAACTAATGAAAAACTGTTTTTT.

The genes are TRBV6-5 and TRBJ1-2; D is uncertain. Looked up from germline, CDR1 is MNHEY and CDR2 is SVGAGI. CDR3 size: 14 residues. Trimming took off 8 bases at V and 7 bases at J, with 20 bases between the two ends. CDR3 amino acids: CASRRGYSDVGYTF. Written as DNA, the CDR3 is TGTGCCAGCCGTCGTGGGTACTCTGACGTTGGCTACACCTTC.

This clone came up once. The rearrangement joins TRBV5-4 to TRBJ2-1; D not resolved. V was trimmed by 1 base and J by 9 bases, leaving 20 bases between them. Germline CDR1 and CDR2: SGHNT and YYREEE (reference sequence). CDR3 size: 16 residues. The CDR3 DNA sequence: TGTGCCAGCAGCTTGTCGGGCCCTCGTTTGCAAGCTGAGCAGTTCTTC. Protein sequence: CASSLSGPRLQAEQFF.

V usage is TRBV19 and J usage is TRBJ2-4, with D possibly being TRBD2 (5 bases). There are 15 residues in the CDR3. V lost 5 bases and J lost 0, with 11 bases in between. From germline, CDR1 is LNHDA and CDR2 SQIVND (reference sequence). The CDR3 protein is CASSEGGLAKNIQYF. The CDR3 nucleotides read TGTGCCAGTAGTGAAGGCGGACTAGCCAAAAACATTCAGTACTTC.

The chain has TRBV12-5 and TRBJ2-7; 8 bases map to TRBD1. Looked up from germline, CDR1 is LGHNT and CDR2 is FRNRAP. The CDR3 loop spans 14 amino acids. After removal of 1 base from V and 6 bases from J, the junction contained 5 bases not matched to a gene. This CDR3 is CASGLGDGTGEQYF. Here the CDR3 DNA reads TGTGCTAGTGGTTTGGGTGACGGGACAGGCGAGCAGTACTTC. Supplemented by reference TRBV12-5 and TRBJ2-7, the full variable domain reads DARVTQTPRHKVTEMGQEVTMRCQPILGHNTVFWYRQTMMQGLELLAYFRNRAPLDDSGMPKDRFSAEMPDATLATLKIQPSEPRDSAVYFCASGLGDGTGEQYFGPGTRLTVT.

The sample holds a few counts of this clone. Other nucleotide sequences from this sample produce the same CDR3. CDR3: CASSVGEESANEKLFF. CDR3 DNA sequence: TGTGCCAGCAGCGTAGGAGAGGAGTCGGCTAATGAAAAACTGTTTTTT. V usage is TRBV9 and J usage is TRBJ1-4, with D uncertain. This CDR3 is built from 16 residues. V was cut by 0 bases and J by 3 bases, with 12 bases left in between. Germline CDR1 and CDR2: SGDLS and YYNGEE.

This clone showed up just a few times. The same CDR3 can be traced to other DNA sequences in this sample. The chain joins TRBV2 to TRBJ1-1; D call uncertain. Germline-derived CDR1 and CDR2 are SNHLY and FYNNEI. The length of the CDR3 is 13 residues. Trimming cost V 2 bases and J 0 bases, with 4 bases left between them. CDR3 sequence reads: CASSERVNTEAFF. As DNA, the CDR3 is TGTGCCAGCAGTGAAAGGGTGAACACTGAAGCTTTCTTT.